The 5 T cell receptor beta chains below all came from one sample that was sequenced in a study of CD8 T cells in Susac syndrome. About 0.45 to 1 ug RNA was reverse transcribed with random hexamers. TCRdb redid the calling of the immunoSEQ multiplex PCR reads with MiXCR, one entry per CDR3 protein. The repertoire holds roughly 140,000 distinct CDR3 sequences, approximately 93% seen once, with 0.27% in the top ten. The sequencing sample was made of CD8+ T cells from PBMCs. The receptor set was obtained from a human donor in good health.

This chain connects TRBV5-8 to TRBJ2-2; D unclear. This CDR3 has 12 residues. CDR1 and CDR2 from the germline V gene are SGHTS and YDEGEE. V lost 0 bases to trimming and J lost 8 bases, with 5 bases between them. The DNA of the CDR3 is TGTGCCAGCAGCTTGGCTATGGGGGAGCTGTTTTTT. It yields the protein CASSLAMGELFF.

This chain's CDR3 is CSVLGPNLKTQYF. In DNA form, the CDR3 reads TGCAGCGTTCTAGGCCCCAACTTGAAGACCCAGTACTTC. The J gene is TRBJ2-5, the V gene TRBV29-1; D is uncertain. With 5 bases removed from V and 6 bases from J, the gap between germline ends came to 16 bases. This CDR3 comprises 13 residues. Per germline, CDR1 SQVTM and CDR2 ANQGSEA.

To note about this clonotype: The junction shows a germline mismatch at one end, possibly a read error. The chain combines TRBV30 with TRBJ1-1, with 7 positions matching TRBD1. The V gene's germline CDR1 is GTSNPN and CDR2 SVGIG (reference sequence). The CDR3 loop spans 11 amino acids. CDR3 sequence (DNA): TGTGCCGGGAGGACAGGAGCTGAAGCTTTCTTT. This translates into CAGRTGAEAFF. The whole variable domain, filled in from reference TRBV30 and TRBJ1-1, reads SQTIHQWPATLVQPVGSPLSLECTVEGTSNPNLYWYRQAAGRGLQLLFYSVGIGQISSEVPQNLSASRPQDRQFILSSKKLLLSDSGFYLCAGRTGAEAFFGQGTRLTVV.

The chain employs TRBV9 and TRBJ2-7; D may be TRBD1 or TRBD2 (5 bases each). The V gene lost 2 bases and the J gene lost 7 bases, with 16 bases spanning the gap. CDR1 and CDR2 (germline): SGDLS, YYNGEE. This CDR3 is built from 14 residues. The CDR3 reads CASSVLGESGEQYF. The CDR3, as DNA: TGTGCCAGCAGCGTTCTGGGGGAGAGCGGTGAGCAGTACTTC. Full variable domain (rest looked up from reference TRBV9 and TRBJ2-7): DSGVTQTPKHLITATGQRVTLRCSPRSGDLSVYWYQQSLDQGLQFLIQYYNGEERAKGNILERFSAQQFPDLHSELNLSSLELGDSALYFCASSVLGESGEQYFGPGTRLTVT.

This rearrangement joins TRBV30 to TRBJ2-2, with no clear D. Germline CDR1 is GTSNPN and CDR2 is SVGIG (reference sequence). V was shortened by 2 bases and J by 1 base, with 14 bases between the two germline ends. The CDR3 runs 16 residues. The CDR3 bases are TGTGCCTGGAGTCCGAGCTATATGATGAACACCGGGGAGCTGTTTTTT. It yields the protein CAWSPSYMMNTGELFF.